This TCR beta chain was retrieved from a study of response to subunit inactivated influenza vaccine (dated by TCRdb to 2017 to 2018). For the study in its entirety: Deep quantitative T cell receptor repertoire profiling was used in the study to track responses to a trivalent subunit inactivated influenza vaccine.

Library construction relied on RT-PCR. Sequencing instrument: Illumina HiSeq 2500. The public reads were reanalyzed by TCRdb: fastp trimming at Q25, MiXCR alignment, in-frame beta chains only. Entries that share a CDR3 protein sequence are merged under the most common genes and DNA. In all, the sample holds just over 300,000 distinct CDR3 sequences, and 21% of those were seen once. Jointly, the top ten make up 10% of the sample. The study at large found these results: The authors suggested that each seasonal influenza vaccination may recruit only a limited number of new T cells.

In regard to this clonotype: Its target antigen remains unknown. Per-base quality was not reported, and no clone a single base away is much larger than it.

CDR3 length: 15 amino acids, cysteine to phenylalanine. Only CDR3 DNA remains: 45 bases, in frame from the first base. Cut back by 2 bases and 8 bases, the V and J ends lie 16 bases apart. In the germline V gene (reference sequence), CDR1 corresponds to SGHKS and CDR2 to YYEKEE. The chain joins TRBV5-5 to TRBJ1-4; no D gene can be assigned with confidence. This TCR derives from a man in his fifties or sixties who received an inactivated influenza vaccine. Donor details come from another sample of the same person, matched by shared clones. The sequencing here drew on PBMCs from blood, taken less than 22 months after vaccination. The CDR3 protein sequence reads: CASSFRPDGGEKLFF. The base sequence is TGTGCCAGCAGCTTCCGTCCGGATGGAGGCGAAAAACTGTTTTTT.